The clone carrying this TCR beta chain was recorded only once. V lost 1 base and J 4 bases, leaving 7 bases between the germline ends. From germline, CDR1 is LNHNV and CDR2 YYDKDF (reference sequence). The CDR3 is 13 residues long. The entry originates in a study of T cell responses to AZD1222 COVID-19 vaccine. Data came from immunoSEQ multiplex PCR; TCRdb stores just in-frame clones and leaves some out. This table has fewer than 200,000 clones, almost 90% appearing once. This chain links TRBV15 with TRBJ1-2, with D perhaps TRBD1 (6 bases). Sequencing used peripheral blood, obtained 28 days after the second AZD1222 dose. This sequence originates from an adult who received the AZD1222 COVID-19 vaccine. CDR3 in amino acids: CATSRAQGYGYTF. CDR3 nucleotide sequence: TGTGCCACCAGCAGAGCACAGGGCTATGGCTACACCTTC.